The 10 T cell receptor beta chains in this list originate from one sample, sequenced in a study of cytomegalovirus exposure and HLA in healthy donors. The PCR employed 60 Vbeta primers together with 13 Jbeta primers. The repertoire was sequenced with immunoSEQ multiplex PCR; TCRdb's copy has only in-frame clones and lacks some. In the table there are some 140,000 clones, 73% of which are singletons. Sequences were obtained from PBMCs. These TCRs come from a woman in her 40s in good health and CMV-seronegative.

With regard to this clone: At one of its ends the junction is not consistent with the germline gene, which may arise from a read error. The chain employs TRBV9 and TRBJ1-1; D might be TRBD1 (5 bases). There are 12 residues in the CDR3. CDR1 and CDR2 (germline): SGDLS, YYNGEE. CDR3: CASSEGNTEAFF. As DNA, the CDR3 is TGTGCCAGCAGCGAGGGGAACACTGAAGCTTTCTTC.

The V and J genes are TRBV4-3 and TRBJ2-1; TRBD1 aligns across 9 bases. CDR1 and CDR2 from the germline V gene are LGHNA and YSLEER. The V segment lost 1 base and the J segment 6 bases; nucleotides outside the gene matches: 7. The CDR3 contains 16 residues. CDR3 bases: TGCGCCAGCAGCCAAGCGTGGACAGGGGCAGGCAATGAGCAGTTCTTC. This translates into CASSQAWTGAGNEQFF.

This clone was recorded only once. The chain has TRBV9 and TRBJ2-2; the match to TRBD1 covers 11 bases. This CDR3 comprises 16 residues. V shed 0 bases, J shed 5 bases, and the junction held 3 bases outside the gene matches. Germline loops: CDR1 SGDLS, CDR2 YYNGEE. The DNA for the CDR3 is TGTGCCAGCAGCGTAGCGGACAGGGGGCTGACCGGGGAGCTGTTTTTT. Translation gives CASSVADRGLTGELFF.

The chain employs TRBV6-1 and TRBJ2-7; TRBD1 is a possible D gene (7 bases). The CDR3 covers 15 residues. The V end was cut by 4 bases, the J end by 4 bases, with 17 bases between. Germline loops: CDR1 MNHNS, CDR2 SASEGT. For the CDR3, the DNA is TGTGCCAGCAGTGGAGACAGGGAACGGGAGTACGAGCAGTACGTC. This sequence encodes CASSGDREREYEQYV.

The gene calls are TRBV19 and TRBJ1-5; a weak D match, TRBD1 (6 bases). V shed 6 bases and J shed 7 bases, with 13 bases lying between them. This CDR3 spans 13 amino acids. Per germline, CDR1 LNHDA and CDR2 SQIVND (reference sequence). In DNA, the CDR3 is TGTGCCAGTAGCAAGGGGGTAAGCCAGCCCCAGCATTTT. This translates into CASSKGVSQPQHF.

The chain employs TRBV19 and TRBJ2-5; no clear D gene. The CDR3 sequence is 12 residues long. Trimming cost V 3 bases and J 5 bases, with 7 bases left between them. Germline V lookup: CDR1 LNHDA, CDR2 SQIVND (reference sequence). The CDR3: CASSMESETQYF. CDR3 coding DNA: TGTGCCAGTAGTATGGAGAGCGAGACCCAGTACTTC.

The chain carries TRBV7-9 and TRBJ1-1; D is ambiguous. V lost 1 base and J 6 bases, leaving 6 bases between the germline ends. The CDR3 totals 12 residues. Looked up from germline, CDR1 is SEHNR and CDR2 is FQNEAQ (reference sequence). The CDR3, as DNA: TGTGCCAGCAGCTTAGGTGCGTCTGAAGCTTTCTTT. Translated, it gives CASSLGASEAFF.

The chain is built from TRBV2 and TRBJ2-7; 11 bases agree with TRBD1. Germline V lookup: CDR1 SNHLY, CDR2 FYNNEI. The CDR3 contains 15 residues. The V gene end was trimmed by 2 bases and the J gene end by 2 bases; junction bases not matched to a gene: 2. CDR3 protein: CASSEPGQGAYEQYV. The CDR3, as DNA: TGTGCCAGCAGTGAACCGGGACAGGGGGCCTACGAGCAGTACGTC.

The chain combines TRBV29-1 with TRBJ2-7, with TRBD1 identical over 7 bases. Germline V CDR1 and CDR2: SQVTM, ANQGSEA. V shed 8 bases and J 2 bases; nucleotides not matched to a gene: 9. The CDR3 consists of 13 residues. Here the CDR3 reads CSTTQQGTYEQYF. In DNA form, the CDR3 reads TGCAGCACTACCCAACAGGGGACCTACGAGCAGTACTTC.

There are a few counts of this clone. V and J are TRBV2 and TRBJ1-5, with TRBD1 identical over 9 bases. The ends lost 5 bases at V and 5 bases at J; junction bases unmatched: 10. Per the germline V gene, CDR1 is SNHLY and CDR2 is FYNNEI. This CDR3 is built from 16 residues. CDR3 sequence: CASSTDGTGNYQPQHF. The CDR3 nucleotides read TGTGCCAGCAGTACCGACGGGACAGGGAACTATCAGCCCCAGCATTTT.